This T cell receptor beta chain was obtained from a study of blood T cell repertoires in COVID-19. Turning to the study itself: The study drew acute and convalescent COVID-19 samples from the United States, Italy and Spain. From T cells, B-cell-depleted T cells, or PBMCs came the material, which was cDNA or gDNA.

Original handling: By means of reference gene primer amplification, nucleated cell counts were estimated. Repertoires were generated with immunoSEQ multiplex PCR, while TCRdb's copy carries only in-frame clones and drops some. Clone size and the V and J calls come from that table; the DNA yielded D and trimming. Of about 160,000 clones listed, 80% to 90% were seen once; the top ten hold approximately 10%. The CDR3 is 15 residues long. V was shortened by 5 bases and J by 8 bases, with 19 bases between the two germline ends. Germline V gene lookup returns CDR1 SGHTA and CDR2 FQGNSA. This clone has just one count.

The J gene is TRBJ2-1, the V gene TRBV7-2, with D hard to call. This receptor was obtained from a human donor in a cohort sampled during active COVID-19. The material sequenced was peripheral blood. CDR3 bases: TGTGCCAGCAGCCTTAGTCGTTTAGCCGATGATGAGCAGTTCTTC. This gives the protein CASSLSRLADDEQFF.